This T cell receptor beta chain was found in a study of cytotoxic CD8 clonotypes in ibrutinib-treated CLL. About the study: Averaging across samples gave around 260,000 productive templates and roughly 87,000 productive rearrangements. Study results and limitations: Public clonotypes, rarely seen, contracted or held steady on treatment. Clonality rose at ibrutinib response, held steady in sustained remission, and fell toward baseline at progression.

Only in-frame clones appear in the TCRdb table, and some are missing; sequencing was by immunoSEQ multiplex PCR. The sample has 45,000 to 60,000 clones; 50% to 70% are singletons. Germline V lookup: CDR1 MNHEY, CDR2 SVGAGI. This CDR3 is 13 amino acids long. Trimming removed 2 bases from V and 2 bases from J, with 4 bases in between. A remark on this clone: Its antigen remains unidentified.

This TCR was recovered from a human donor with chronic lymphocytic leukemia. The sequencing here drew on PBMCs, taken after 24 months of ibrutinib treatment. The chain links TRBV6-5 to TRBJ1-3; D gene ambiguous. In DNA, the CDR3 is TGTGCCAGCAGTTACCAAGCTGGAAACACCATATATTTT. This encodes CASSYQAGNTIYF.